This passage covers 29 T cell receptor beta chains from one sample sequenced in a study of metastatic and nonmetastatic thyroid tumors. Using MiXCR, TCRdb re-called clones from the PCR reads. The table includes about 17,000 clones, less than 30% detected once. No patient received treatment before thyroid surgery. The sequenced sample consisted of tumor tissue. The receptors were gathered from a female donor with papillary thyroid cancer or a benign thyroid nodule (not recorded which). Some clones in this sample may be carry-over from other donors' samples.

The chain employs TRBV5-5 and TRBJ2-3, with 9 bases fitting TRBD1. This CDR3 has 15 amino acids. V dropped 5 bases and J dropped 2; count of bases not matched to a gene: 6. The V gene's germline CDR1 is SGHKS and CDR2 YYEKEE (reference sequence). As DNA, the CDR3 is TGTGCCAGCAGTTTTGGGGACAGGGCCACAGATACGCAGTATTTT. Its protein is CASSFGDRATDTQYF. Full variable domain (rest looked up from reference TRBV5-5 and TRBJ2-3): DAGVTQSPTHLIKTRGQQVTLRCSPISGHKSVSWYQQVLGQGPQFIFQYYEKEERGRGNFPDRFSARQFPNYSSELNVNALLLGDSALYLCASSFGDRATDTQYFGPGTRLTVL.

Written as DNA, the CDR3 is TGTGCCAGCAGCACAATAAAGGGACAGGGGAGCTACGAGCAGTACTTC. Translated, it gives CASSTIKGQGSYEQYF. This chain links TRBV11-2 with TRBJ2-7, with 10 bases that match TRBD1. The J segment lost 3 bases and the V segment lost 5 bases, leaving 10 bases of the junction unmatched. The CDR3 has 16 amino acids. Germline-derived CDR1 and CDR2 are SGHAT and FQNNGV.

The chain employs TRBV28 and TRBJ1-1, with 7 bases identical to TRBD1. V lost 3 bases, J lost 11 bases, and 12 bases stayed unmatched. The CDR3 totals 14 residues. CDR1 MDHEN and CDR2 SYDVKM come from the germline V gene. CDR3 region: CASSLEGAMVEAFF. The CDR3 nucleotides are TGTGCCAGCAGTTTGGAGGGGGCAATGGTAGAGGCTTTCTTT.

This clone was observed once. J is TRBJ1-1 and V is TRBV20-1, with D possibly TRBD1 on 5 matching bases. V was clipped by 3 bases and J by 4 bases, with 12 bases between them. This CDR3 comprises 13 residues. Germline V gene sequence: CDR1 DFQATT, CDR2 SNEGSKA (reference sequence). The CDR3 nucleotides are TGCAGTGCTAGTGTGGGGGTTGGCACTGAAGCTTTCTTT. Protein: CSASVGVGTEAFF.

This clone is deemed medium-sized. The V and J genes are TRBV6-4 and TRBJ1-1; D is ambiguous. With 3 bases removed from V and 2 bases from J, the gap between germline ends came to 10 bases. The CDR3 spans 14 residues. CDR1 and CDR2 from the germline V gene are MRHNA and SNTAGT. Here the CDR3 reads CASSERAENTEAFF. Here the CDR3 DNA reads TGTGCCAGCAGTGAGAGGGCAGAAAACACTGAAGCTTTCTTT.

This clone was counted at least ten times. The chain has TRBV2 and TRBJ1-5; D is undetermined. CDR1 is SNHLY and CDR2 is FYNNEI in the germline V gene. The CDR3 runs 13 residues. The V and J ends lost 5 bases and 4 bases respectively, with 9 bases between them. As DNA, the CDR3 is TGTGCCAGCAGTACTCAGCGAAATCAGCCCCAGCATTTT. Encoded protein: CASSTQRNQPQHF.

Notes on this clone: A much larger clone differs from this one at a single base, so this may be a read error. The CDR3 DNA reads as TGCAGTGCTGAGTTATGTCAGGGGGGAATGGAGACCCAGTACTTC. It codes for CSAELCQGGMETQYF. This sequence joins TRBV20-1 and TRBJ2-5, with a weak D call TRBD1 (7 bases). The CDR3 is 15 amino acids. Germline assignment: CDR1 DFQATT and CDR2 SNEGSKA (reference sequence). The V and J ends lost 5 bases and 5 bases respectively, with 21 bases between them.

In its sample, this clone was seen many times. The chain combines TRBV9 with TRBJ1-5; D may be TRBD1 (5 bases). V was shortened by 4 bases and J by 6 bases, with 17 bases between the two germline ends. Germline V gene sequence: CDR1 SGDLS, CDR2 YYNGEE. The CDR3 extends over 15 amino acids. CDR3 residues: CASSPGRTSGQPQHF. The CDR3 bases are TGTGCCAGCAGCCCGGGACGCACTTCGGGTCAGCCCCAGCATTTT.

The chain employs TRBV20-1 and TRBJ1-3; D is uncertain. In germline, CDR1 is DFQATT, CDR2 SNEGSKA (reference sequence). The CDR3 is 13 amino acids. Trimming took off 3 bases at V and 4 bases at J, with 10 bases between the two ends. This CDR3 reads CSASPDRGNTIYF. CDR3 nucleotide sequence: TGCAGTGCTAGCCCGGACCGGGGAAACACCATATATTTT.

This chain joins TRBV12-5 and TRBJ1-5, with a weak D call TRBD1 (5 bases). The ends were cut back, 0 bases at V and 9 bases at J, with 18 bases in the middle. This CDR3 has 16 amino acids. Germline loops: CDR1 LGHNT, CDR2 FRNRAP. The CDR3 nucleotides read TGTGCTAGTGGTTTGGTACTTGGGCAGGGCTCGGGGCCCCAGCATTTT. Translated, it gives CASGLVLGQGSGPQHF.

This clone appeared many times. CDR3 amino acids: CASSLKGNNEQFF. The CDR3 region has the DNA TGTGCCAGCAGTTTGAAAGGAAACAATGAGCAGTTCTTC. This sequence joins TRBV27 and TRBJ2-1; D call uncertain. There are 13 residues in the CDR3. Germline V CDR1 and CDR2: MNHEY, SMNVEV (reference sequence). Trimming left V 3 bases short and J 5 bases short, with 8 bases between.

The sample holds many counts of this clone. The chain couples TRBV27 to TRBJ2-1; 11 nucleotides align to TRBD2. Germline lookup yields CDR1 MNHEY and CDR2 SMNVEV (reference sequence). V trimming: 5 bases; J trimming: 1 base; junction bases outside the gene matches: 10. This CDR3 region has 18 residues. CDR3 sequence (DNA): TGTGCCAGCAGTCCTAGGGGGACTAGCGGTTTATCCTACAATGAGCAGTTCTTC. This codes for CASSPRGTSGLSYNEQFF.

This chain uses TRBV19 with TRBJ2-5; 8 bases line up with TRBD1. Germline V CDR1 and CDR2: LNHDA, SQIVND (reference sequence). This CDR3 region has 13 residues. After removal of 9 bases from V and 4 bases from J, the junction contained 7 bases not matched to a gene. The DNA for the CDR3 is TGTGCCAGCCAGGACAGGGTTGTAGAGACCCAGTACTTC. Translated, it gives CASQDRVVETQYF.

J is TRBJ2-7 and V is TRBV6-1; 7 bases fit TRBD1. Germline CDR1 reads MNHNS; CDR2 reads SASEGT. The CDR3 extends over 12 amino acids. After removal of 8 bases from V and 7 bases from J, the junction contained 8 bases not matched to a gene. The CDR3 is CASGRTGGEQYF. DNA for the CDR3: TGTGCCAGCGGAAGGACAGGCGGGGAGCAGTACTTC.

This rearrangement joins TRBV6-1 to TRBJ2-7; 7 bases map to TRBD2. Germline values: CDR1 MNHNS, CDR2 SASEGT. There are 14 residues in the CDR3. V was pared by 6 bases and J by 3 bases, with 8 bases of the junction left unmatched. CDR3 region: CASSAGLDSYEQYF. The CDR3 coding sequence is TGTGCCAGCAGCGCAGGACTAGATAGCTACGAGCAGTACTTC.

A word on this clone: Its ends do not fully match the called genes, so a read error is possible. CDR3 residues: CAISGTTGDTEVFF. The CDR3 nucleotides read TGTGCCATCAGTGGCACCACAGGGGACACTGAAGTTTTCTTT. The gene calls are TRBV10-3 and TRBJ1-1, with TRBD1 matching 7 bases. The CDR3 contains 14 residues. Per the germline V gene, CDR1 is ENHRY and CDR2 is SYGVKD.

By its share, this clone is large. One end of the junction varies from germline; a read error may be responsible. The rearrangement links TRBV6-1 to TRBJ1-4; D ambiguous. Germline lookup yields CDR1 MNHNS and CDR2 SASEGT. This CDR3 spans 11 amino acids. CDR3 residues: CASRGNGKLFF. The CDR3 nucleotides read TGTGCCAGCAGGGGGAATGGAAAACTGTTTTTT.

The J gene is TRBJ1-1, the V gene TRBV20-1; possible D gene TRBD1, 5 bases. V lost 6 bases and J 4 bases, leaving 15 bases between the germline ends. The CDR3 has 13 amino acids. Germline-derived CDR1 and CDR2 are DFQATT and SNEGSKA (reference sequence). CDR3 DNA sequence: TGCAGTGCGACCATGCTTGGGGGCACTGAAGCTTTCTTT. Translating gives CSATMLGGTEAFF.

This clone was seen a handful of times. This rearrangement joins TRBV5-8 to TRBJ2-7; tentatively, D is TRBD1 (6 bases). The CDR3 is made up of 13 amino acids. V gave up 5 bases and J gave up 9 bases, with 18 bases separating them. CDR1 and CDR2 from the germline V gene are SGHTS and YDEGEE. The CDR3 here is CASRLLLQGPQYF. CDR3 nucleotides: TGTGCCAGCAGGCTTTTGTTACAGGGACCGCAGTACTTC.

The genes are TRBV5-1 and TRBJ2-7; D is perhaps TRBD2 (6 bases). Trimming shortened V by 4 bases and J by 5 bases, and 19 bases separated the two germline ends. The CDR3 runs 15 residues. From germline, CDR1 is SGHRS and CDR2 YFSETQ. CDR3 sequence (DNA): TGCGCCAGCAGCCCGTGGGAGGTCCAGAGAAACGAGCAGTACTTC. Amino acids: CASSPWEVQRNEQYF.

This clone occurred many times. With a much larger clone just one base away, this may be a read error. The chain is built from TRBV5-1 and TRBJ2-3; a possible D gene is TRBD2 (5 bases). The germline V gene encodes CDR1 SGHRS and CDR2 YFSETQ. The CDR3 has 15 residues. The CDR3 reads CASILVSGSTDTQYF. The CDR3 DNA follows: TGCGCCAGCATCTTGGTTTCGGGGAGCACAGATACGCAGTATTTT.

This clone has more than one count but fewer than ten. CDR3 nucleotides: TGTGCCAGCAGTGTGACTAGCGGGAGTTCCGAGCAGTACTTC. Residues: CASSVTSGSSEQYF. The rearrangement uses TRBV6-1 and TRBJ2-7; 12 nucleotides align to TRBD2. The length of the CDR3 is 14 residues. Germline V gene data show CDR1 as MNHNS and CDR2 as SASEGT. J was trimmed by 6 bases and V by 4 bases; bases with no gene match: 4.

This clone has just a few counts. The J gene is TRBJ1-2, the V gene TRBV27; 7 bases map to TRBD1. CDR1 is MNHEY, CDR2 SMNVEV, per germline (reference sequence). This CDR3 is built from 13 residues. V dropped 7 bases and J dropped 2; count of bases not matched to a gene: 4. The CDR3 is CASKGGGNYGYTF. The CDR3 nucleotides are TGTGCCAGCAAAGGAGGGGGCAACTATGGCTACACCTTC.

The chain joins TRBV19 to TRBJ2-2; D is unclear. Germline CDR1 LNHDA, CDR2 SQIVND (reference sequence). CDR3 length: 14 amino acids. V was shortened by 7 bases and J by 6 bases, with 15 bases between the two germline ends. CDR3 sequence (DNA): TGTGCCAGTACCCCCTATGCGGCCCCCGGGGAGCTGTTTTTT. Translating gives CASTPYAAPGELFF.

The CDR3 DNA is TGTGCCACCCATCGACAGGGTTGGGACTATGGCTACACCTTC. Residues: CATHRQGWDYGYTF. J is TRBJ1-2 and V is TRBV19; 7 nucleotides agree with TRBD1. V shed 10 bases, J shed 3 bases, and the junction held 11 bases outside the gene matches. The length of the CDR3 is 14 residues. Germline lookup yields CDR1 LNHDA and CDR2 SQIVND (reference sequence).

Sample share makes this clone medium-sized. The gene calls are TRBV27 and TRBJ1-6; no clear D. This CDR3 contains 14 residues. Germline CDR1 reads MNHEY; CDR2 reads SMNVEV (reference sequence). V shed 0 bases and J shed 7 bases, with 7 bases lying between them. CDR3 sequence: CASSLSSLNSPLHF. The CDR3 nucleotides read TGTGCCAGCAGTTTATCGTCTCTCAATTCACCCCTCCACTTT.

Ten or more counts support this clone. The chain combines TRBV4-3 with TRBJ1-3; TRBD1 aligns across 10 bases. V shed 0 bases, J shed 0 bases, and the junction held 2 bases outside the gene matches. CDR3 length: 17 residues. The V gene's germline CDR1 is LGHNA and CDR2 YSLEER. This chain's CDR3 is CASSQETGGHSGNTIYF. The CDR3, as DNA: TGCGCCAGCAGCCAAGAGACAGGGGGCCACTCTGGAAACACCATATATTTT.

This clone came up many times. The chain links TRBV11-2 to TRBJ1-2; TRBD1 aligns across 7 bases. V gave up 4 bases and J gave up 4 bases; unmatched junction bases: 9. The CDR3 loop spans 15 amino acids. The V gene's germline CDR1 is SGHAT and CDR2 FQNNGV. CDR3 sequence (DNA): TGTGCCAGCAGCTCAACTCGGAGGGACAGCTATGGCTACACCTTC. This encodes CASSSTRRDSYGYTF.

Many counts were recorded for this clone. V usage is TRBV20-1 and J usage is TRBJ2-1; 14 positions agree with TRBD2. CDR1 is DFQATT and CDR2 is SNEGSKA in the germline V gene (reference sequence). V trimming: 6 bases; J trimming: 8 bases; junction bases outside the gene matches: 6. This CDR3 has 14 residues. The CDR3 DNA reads TGCAGTGCCAGACTAGCGGGAGGGAGGTATGAGCAGTTCTTC. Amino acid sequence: CSARLAGGRYEQFF.